This T cell receptor (beta chain) was identified during a study of blood T cell repertoires in COVID-19 (dated by TCRdb to about 2020). A note on the overall study: Collaborator samples came from the United States, Italy and Spain and covered acute and convalescent phases of COVID-19. The prospective study material was composed of cDNA or gDNA derived from T cells, B-cell-depleted T cells, or PBMCs. Subjects who had been exposed to COVID-19, were actively infected with it, or had recovered from it provided the deeply sampled blood TCRbeta repertoires that made up the dataset. The repertoires were released in a freely available public database intended as a resource for research on the immune response to SARS-CoV-2. Samples came from the ongoing ImmuneRACE study (first 160 participants) plus 1,254 subjects from 6 global collaborators. Nearly every sample came with metadata listing a de-identified subject ID, COVID-19 status, age in years and sex. Where available, HLA class I and class II types were taken from metadata supplied by the sample provider and were not determined by assay-based typing. Overall results and qualifications from the work: Clinical and demographic metadata were provided uncurated, with the amount varying by source and participant.

The immunoSEQ Assay, a bias-controlled multiplex PCR, was used to amplify TCRbeta CDR3 regions from genomic DNA. From the authors' description of their analysis: Within the assay, amplification of reference gene primers was used to estimate how many nucleated cells each sample contained. Sequence reads were collapsed and filtered to measure the absolute abundance of every unique TCRbeta CDR3 rearrangement. For each sample, productive Simpson clonality was calculated by taking the square root of Simpson's diversity index across productive rearrangements. TCRdb mirrors the immuneACCESS table, restricted to in-frame sequences. Some clones are absent from its copies; in checked studies, under half trace to an unresolved V gene, and the reason for the others is unknown. D and trimming were read from the DNA, whereas the V and J calls and clone size are those reported in that table. The sample yields around 49,000 clones; about four fifths were counted once. Clones ranked in the top ten supply about 2.7% of the sample.

On this clone itself: The target of this receptor is not known. The record has no base qualities; no much larger clone is one base away.

The CDR3 starts with the cysteine, ends with the phenylalanine, and has 13 residues. Left in the record is the CDR3 DNA by itself, 39 bases read in frame from the first base. The collaborating institutions used their own protocols to collect whole blood in K2EDTA tubes. Collaborator samples were shipped for TCRbeta analysis as frozen whole blood, isolated PBMCs, or DNA extracted from either sample type. In this chain, TRBV21-1 is recombined with TRBJ1-2; the table's D call, TRBD1, has no DNA check behind it. TRBV21-1 is termed a pseudogene. The clonotype was recovered from a woman aged 60 to 75 with acute or convalescent COVID-19. The sequencing input was peripheral blood. The CDR3 has the sequence CARIDRPNYGYTF. The DNA sequence follows: TGTGCCAGGATCGACAGACCTAACTATGGCTACACCTTC.